This T cell receptor beta chain derives from a study of post-analysis software for immune sequencing data. The TCR beta cDNA libraries carried unique molecular identifiers. One entry per CDR3 protein results from TCRdb running MiXCR on the PCR reads. Here the sample spans roughly 670,000 distinct CDR3 sequences, approximately 59% being singletons. A word on this clonotype: Its antigen is not known.

Regarding the study as a whole: Roughly five TRBV segments occurring more often in patients than controls included TRBV5-6, TRBV5-1 and TRBV20-1.

V shed 6 bases, J shed 2 bases, and the junction held 9 bases outside the gene matches. This CDR3 region has 15 residues. CDR1 is SGHDT, CDR2 YYEEEE, per germline. The sequence was obtained from a girl between 2 and 10 years old with multiple sclerosis. This chain connects TRBV5-6 to TRBJ2-3; TRBD2 matches 7 bases. Material: blood. Written as DNA, the CDR3 is TGTGCCAGCATCCAGCTAAGCGGGAACACAGATACGCAGTATTTT. Translation: CASIQLSGNTDTQYF.